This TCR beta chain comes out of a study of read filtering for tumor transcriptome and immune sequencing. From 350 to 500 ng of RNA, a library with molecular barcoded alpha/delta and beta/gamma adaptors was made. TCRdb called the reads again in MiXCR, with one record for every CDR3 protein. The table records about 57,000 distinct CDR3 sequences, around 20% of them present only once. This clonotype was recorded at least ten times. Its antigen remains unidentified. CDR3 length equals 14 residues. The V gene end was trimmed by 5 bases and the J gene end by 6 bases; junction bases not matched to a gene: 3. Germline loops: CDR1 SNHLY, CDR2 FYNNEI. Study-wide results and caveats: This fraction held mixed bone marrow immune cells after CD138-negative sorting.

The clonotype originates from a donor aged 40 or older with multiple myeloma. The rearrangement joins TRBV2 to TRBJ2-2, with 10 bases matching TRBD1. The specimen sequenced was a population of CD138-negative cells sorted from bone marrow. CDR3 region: CASSLDRGPGELFF. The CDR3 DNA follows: TGTGCCAGCAGTCTCGACAGGGGGCCCGGGGAGCTGTTTTTT.